This T cell receptor (beta chain) appears in the sequencing data of a study of T cells after yellow fever vaccination. Study-wide context: With SMART-Seq v4 Ultra Low Input, the fractions containing low cell numbers were prepared. Broader study findings: Most primary-vaccination clones reappeared after the booster (96% CD4, approximately 88% CD8).

In the case of this clonotype: No antigen is known for it.

TCRdb reprocessed the 5' RACE reads via MiXCR and lists one record per CDR3 protein. The sample records 250,000 to 300,000 distinct CDR3 sequences, under 9% being singletons. Here the sequenced sample was CD4+ T cells sorted from PBMCs, taken 5 days after the yellow fever booster vaccination. This TCR was recovered from a man in his late teens or twenties who received the YFV17D yellow fever vaccine.

The CDR3 DNA reads as TGTGCCAGCAGTACCTTTGGGGGAGGGAACTATGGCTACACCTTC. Its protein product is CASSTFGGGNYGYTF. The V gene is TRBV6-5, the J gene TRBJ1-2; TRBD1 might be the D (5 bases). The CDR3 covers 15 residues. Per germline, CDR1 MNHEY and CDR2 SVGAGI. V dropped 5 bases and J dropped 2 bases, with 15 bases sitting between them.